This TCR beta chain originates from a study of PD-1 blockade in classical Hodgkin lymphoma. Some clones are missing from TCRdb's copy, which holds only in-frame ones; the method was immunoSEQ multiplex PCR. This table has about 47,000 clones, nearly 80% appearing once. The CDR3 runs 15 residues. Germline lookup yields CDR1 SGHKS and CDR2 YYEKEE (reference sequence). V lost 0 bases and J 7 bases, leaving 13 bases between the germline ends. A single count supports this clone. The sample's time point: cycle 4 day 1 (C4D1), after less than seven weeks of nivolumab. Autologous stem cell transplantation was followed by relapse in every patient, and brentuximab vedotin exposure varied.

J is TRBJ2-2 and V is TRBV5-5; no clear D gene. This receptor was identified in a human donor with classical Hodgkin lymphoma. Here the sequenced sample was peripheral blood mononuclear cells (PBMCs), taken before the fourth cycle of nivolumab. CDR3 region: CASSLVDRVSGELFF. The CDR3 DNA is TGTGCCAGCAGCTTGGTGGACCGAGTGAGCGGGGAGCTGTTTTTT.